The source of this TCR beta chain is a study of shared clonotypes between healthy human individuals (dated by TCRdb to the early 2020s). Regarding the research as a whole: Two women and three men aged 18 to 49 years were included in the cohort. For each donor, CD4 naive and CD4 memory were each run on three plates, CD8 naive on two plates, and CD8 memory on one plate. Blood TCR repertoires of 5 or 6 healthy adults were deeply sequenced to estimate repertoire size and the extent of clonotype sharing between individuals. To increase sequencing depth and limit assay-specific biases, TCR repertoire library preparation and sequencing were carried out by different laboratories using diverse techniques. Between about 0.8 and 9.5 billion PBMCs per donor were obtained by leukapheresis.

Comment on this clone: Its antigen target is currently unknown. Base qualities are missing; no much larger clone stands one base away.

For the CD8 naive samples, CD45RO-negative cells were positively selected for CCR7, yielding a CD45RA+CCR7+ population from which TemRA cells were excluded. Healthy HIV-negative adults with no recently reported acute infections or vaccinations were included as donors. All donors were Caucasian adults living in Nashville, Tennessee, USA. Blood was collected by leukapheresis, and PBMCs were isolated by Ficoll-Histopaque density gradient centrifugation and then cryopreserved in liquid nitrogen vapor phase. Analytical flow cytometry was used to check the purity and quantity of every magnetically sorted T cell population. Each sorted fraction had its genomic DNA isolated and then quantified by UV absorbance on a Nanodrop 2000c. Using the deep immunoSEQ assay, multiplex PCR amplified TCR CDR3 regions from genomic DNA. Extracted genomic DNA from each cell subset was spread evenly across all wells of several immunoSEQ 96-well plates, with each plate serving as a replicate. For sorted subsets, each replicate PCR was loaded with 200 ng genomic DNA, equivalent to approximately 27,000 T cell genomes. Purified libraries were measured with a Qubit 3.0 fluorometer, size-checked on a Bioanalyzer 2100, and measured again with the KAPA Library Quantification kit. Every immunoSEQ 96-well plate was sequenced on a dedicated single-read 150-cycle Illumina NextSeq 550 flow cell. The study's processing was this. Because only junctional sequences without quality scores were contained in the immunoSEQ output, filtering matching that applied to full-length reads could not be performed. Sequences were annotated with PyIR, a Python wrapper for IgBLAST v1.9, and V/J genes and CDR3 were assigned using IMGT germline references. Reads with weak V/J assignments (E-value above 1e-6), missing CDR3, stop codons, out-of-frame junctions, or ambiguous translated residues were removed. V3J clonotypes were defined by identical inferred V gene, J gene, and CDR3 amino acid sequence. Percentage overlap between repertoires was calculated by dividing the number of shared unique clonotypes by the size of the smaller repertoire. RTK rarefaction, the Chao1 estimator, and Recon v2.1 estimates of unobserved clonotypes were used to assess repertoire richness. Generation probabilities for all TCRbeta clonotypes obtained by the gDNA method from a handful of donors were computed using OLGA. TCRdb obtained this table from immuneACCESS and retained in-frame rearrangements with V and J assigned. These tables miss some clones; where compared with another copy, unresolved V genes account for less than half of the shortfall, and the remainder is unexplained. For V, J and clone size, that table is used; D and trimming come from the DNA. The sample has more than 2 million clones on record, about 95% of them singletons. The ten top clones hold 0.85% to 1.3% of the sample.

Study-level results and caveats: Rarefaction of sorted-subset datasets indicated incomplete sequencing despite the large sequencing depth. The genetic and exposure-history diversity represented was limited by the small number of donors. About 4.5% of naive CD4, roughly 3.6% of naive CD8, roughly 2.4% of memory CD4, and roughly 0.4% of memory CD8 clonotypes were shared across a few donors. Naive subsets generally had larger estimated clonotype richness than memory subsets. Sampling was limited to blood, and TCR repertoires in tissue likely differ from TCR repertoires in blood. Based on pairwise subsampling, the degree of clonotype sharing among donors was expected to be affected by sequencing depth. Higher generation probabilities were observed for clonotypes shared by all four sorted-subset donors than for non-shared clonotypes.

Trimmed from V: 5 bases; trimmed from J: 3 bases; junction bases lacking a gene match: 13. CDR1 LGHNA and CDR2 YSLEER were looked up in the germline V gene. The CDR3 covers 17 residues, taking in both the cysteine and the phenylalanine. Left in the record is the CDR3 DNA by itself, 51 bases read in frame from the first base. This receptor was obtained from a man aged 18 to 29 in good health. The chain links TRBV4-3 with TRBJ2-7; 10 junctional bases match TRBD1. The sequencing sample was made of naive CD8+ T cells sorted from blood. The cell subset or site tag for this specimen amounts to: CD45RA+CCR7+. CDR3 region: CASSFASAGTGVYEQYF. The DNA sequence follows: TGCGCCAGCAGCTTCGCATCCGCCGGGACAGGGGTCTACGAGCAGTACTTC.